This is a list of T cell receptor beta chains from one sample in a study of control samples from healthy donors and cancer patients. Profiling relied on immunoSEQ multiplex PCR, and the TCRdb table lists in-frame clones only, not all of them. The sample has 130,000 or so clones; roughly 84% are singletons. What was sequenced was blood. The receptors here all came from a man aged 35 to 55 in good health. Both conserved end residues are part of each CDR3. The D gene is left open where the match is weak. Expanded clones are given a class, and other clones once, few, many or no size at all.

>.|.|TRBV6-5|TRBJ2-6
TGTGCCAGCAACGGACGTAACTCTGGGGCCAACGTCCTGACTTTC
CASNGRNSGANVLTF
>.|few|TRBV12-3/TRBV12-4|TRBJ2-5
TGTGCCAGCAGGTACCAGCGGACCCAGTACTTC
CASRYQRTQYF
>.|.|TRBV12-3/TRBV12-4|TRBJ2-7
TGTGCCAGCAGTTTAAACTACGAGCAGTACTTC
CASSLNYEQYF
>.|.|TRBV9|TRBJ2-7
TGTGCCAGCAGCACAGGGGGGGTACAGTACGAGCAGTACTTC
CASSTGGVQYEQYF
>TRBD1|.|TRBV7-2|TRBJ1-4
TGTGCCAGCAGCTTAGCGAGACAGGGGAATGAAAAACTGTTTTTT
CASSLARQGNEKLFF
>.|.|TRBV11-3|TRBJ2-7
TGTGCCAGCAGCCAACGCCCAGGGGTCTACGAGCAGTACTTC
CASSQRPGVYEQYF
>TRBD2|.|TRBV3-1/TRBV3-2|TRBJ2-3
TGTGCCAGCAGCCAGAGACTAGCGGGGAGCACAGATACGCAGTATTTT
CASSQRLAGSTDTQYF
>.|.|TRBV13|TRBJ2-7
TGTGCCAGCAGCTCCGGTTCGGGGGGCTATTACGAGCAGTACTTC
CASSSGSGGYYEQYF
>TRBD2|once|TRBV5-4|TRBJ2-5
TGTGCCAGCAGCGCACCGGGGGGGCCCGAGACCCAGTACTTC
CASSAPGGPETQYF
>TRBD1|.|TRBV25-1|TRBJ2-7
TGTGCCAGCAGTGATCAGACAGGGGAAGACTACGAGCAGTACTTC
CASSDQTGEDYEQYF
>.|.|TRBV6-5|TRBJ2-5
TGTGCCAGCCGCAGAAGTGGGACCCCGGAAGAGACCCAGTACTTC
CASRRSGTPEETQYF
>TRBD1|.|TRBV20-1|TRBJ1-3
TGCAGTGCTAGTCAGGGACAGGGCTTATTCTCTGGAAACACCATATATTTT
CSASQGQGLFSGNTIYF
>.|.|TRBV15|TRBJ1-2
TGTGCCACCAGCAGAGGTCCCCGACAGGAGACGTATGAAGGCTACACCTTC
CATSRGPRQETYEGYTF
>.|.|TRBV2|TRBJ1-2
TGTGCCAGCAGTGTAGGAAGGGTCTCCTATGGCTACACCTTC
CASSVGRVSYGYTF
>.|.|TRBV18|TRBJ1-4
TGTGCCAGCACCCCCACCCGCGAGGGAAAACTGTTTTTT
CASTPTREGKLFF
>TRBD1|.|TRBV6-2/TRBV6-3|TRBJ2-7
TGTGCCAGCAGTTTCCCGGGACAGGTCGTATCCGAGCAGTACTTC
CASSFPGQVVSEQYF
>TRBD2|.|TRBV9|TRBJ2-7
TGTGCCAGCAGCGAGGGGGGACTAGCGGGAGCCTACGAGCAGTACTTC
CASSEGGLAGAYEQYF
>.|.|TRBV6-5|TRBJ2-3
TGTGCCAGCAGTTACAGACTAGATACGCAGTATTTT
CASSYRLDTQYF
>.|.|TRBV7-3|TRBJ1-1
TGTGCCAGCAGCACTCAGCACGGGCGGAACACTGAAGCTTTCTTT
CASSTQHGRNTEAFF
>.|.|TRBV7-2|TRBJ2-7
TGTGCCAGCTCGCCCAGGCCCGACTACGAGCAGTACTTC
CASSPRPDYEQYF
>TRBD1|.|TRBV6-2/TRBV6-3|TRBJ1-1
TGTGCCAGCAGTTGGGGACAGGGGAACACTGAAGCTTTCTTT
CASSWGQGNTEAFF
>TRBD1|.|TRBV11-3|TRBJ1-6
TGTGCCAGCAGCACGCCGGGACAGAAAAATTCACCCCTCCACTTT
CASSTPGQKNSPLHF
>TRBD2|.|TRBV19|TRBJ2-2
TGTGCCAGTAGTCGACTAGCGGGTTCTTCAATTGGCGGGGAGCTGTTTTTT
CASSRLAGSSIGGELFF
>.|.|TRBV10-1|TRBJ1-3
TGCGCCAGCAGTGAGCCGACCTTTGGACAGTCAACTGGAAACACCATATATTTT
CASSEPTFGQSTGNTIYF
>.|few|TRBV29-1|TRBJ2-7
TGCAGCGTTGAAACAGGGAAGACCTACGAGCAGTACTTC
CSVETGKTYEQYF
>TRBD1|once|TRBV12-3/TRBV12-4|TRBJ1-2
TGTGCCAGCAGTTTATGGACAGGGTATGGCTACACCTTC
CASSLWTGYGYTF
>.|.|TRBV30|TRBJ1-3
TGTGCCTGGAGATCCGGGCCCTTCTCTGGAAACACCATATATTTT
CAWRSGPFSGNTIYF
>.|.|TRBV25-1|TRBJ1-1
TGTGCCAGCAGTGAATCTGGTAGGCAGGGCAGGGCTGAAGCTTTCTTT
CASSESGRQGRAEAFF
>.|.|TRBV15|TRBJ1-4
TGTGCCACCAGCAGACCCGGTAAAGCACGGGGTGAAAAACTGTTTTTT
CATSRPGKARGEKLFF
>.|.|TRBV27|TRBJ1-6
TGTGCCAGCAGTTTAGAGGGGGTCAATTCACCCCTCCACTTT
CASSLEGVNSPLHF
>.|.|TRBV11-3|TRBJ1-1
TGTGCCAGCAGCTTAGACACGTTTGAGGTGACTGAAGCTTTCTTT
CASSLDTFEVTEAFF
>.|.|TRBV5-1|TRBJ1-1
TGCGCCAGCAGCTTGGTTAGGATGAGACTCACTGAAGCTTTCTTT
CASSLVRMRLTEAFF
>.|.|TRBV2|TRBJ2-3
TGTGCCAGCAGTACAGGGTCCGATACGCAGTATTTT
CASSTGSDTQYF
>.|.|TRBV30|TRBJ2-1
TGTGCCTGGGGAGGGGGCCTCGGACGATACAATGAGCAGTTCTTC
CAWGGGLGRYNEQFF
>.|.|TRBV7-9|TRBJ1-1
TGTGCCAGCAGCTGGGCCGTGAACACTGAAGCTTTCTTT
CASSWAVNTEAFF
>.|.|TRBV15|TRBJ2-3
TGTGCCACCAGCAGGTATGGGGGCGTAGATACGCAGTATTTT
CATSRYGGVDTQYF
>.|.|TRBV19|TRBJ1-1
TGTGCCAGTAGTACCTCGGCAGGGGTGAGCACTGAAGCTTTCTTT
CASSTSAGVSTEAFF
>TRBD1|.|TRBV10-3|TRBJ2-7
TGTGCCATCAGTGAGTCGAGACAGGGGGACTACGAGCAGTACTTC
CAISESRQGDYEQYF
>.|.|TRBV6-2/TRBV6-3|TRBJ1-6
TGTGCCAGCAACCCCCGGGACGCGAGGAGTTCACCCCTCCACTTT
CASNPRDARSSPLHF
>.|.|TRBV18|TRBJ2-5
TGTGCCAGCTCACCACCTCTGAGGGGGCAAGAGACCCAGTACTTC
CASSPPLRGQETQYF
>.|.|TRBV24-1|TRBJ2-1
TGTGCCACCAGTGATCACAGCTACAATGAGCAGTTCTTC
CATSDHSYNEQFF
>TRBD1|.|TRBV30|TRBJ1-2
TGTGCCCGTGGGGGACAGGATCATATACGAGGCTACACCTTC
CARGGQDHIRGYTF
>TRBD1|.|TRBV5-1|TRBJ1-2
TGCGCCAGCAGCTCCCCCGGGACAGGGGGGAATGTAGGCTACACCTTC
CASSSPGTGGNVGYTF
>TRBD1|once|TRBV29-1|TRBJ1-3
TGCAGCGTAAGAGGACAGGGTAGATCTGGAAACACCATATATTTT
CSVRGQGRSGNTIYF
>.|few|TRBV2|TRBJ1-2
TGTGCCAGCAGCGCGGACCAGGGATACTCCTATGGCTACACCTTC
CASSADQGYSYGYTF
>.|.|TRBV11-3|TRBJ1-4
TGTGCCAGCAGTAAAGACAGGAGTAATGAAAAACTGTTTTTT
CASSKDRSNEKLFF
>.|.|TRBV12-3/TRBV12-4|TRBJ1-2
TGTGCCAACCTGGGCGGGGTCGGTGGCTACACCTTC
CANLGGVGGYTF
>.|.|TRBV5-5|TRBJ1-1
TGTGCCAGCAGCTTAGAGGTGTTGGGCACTGAAGCTTTCTTT
CASSLEVLGTEAFF
>.|.|TRBV9|TRBJ1-5
TGTGCCAGCAGCCAAGACGGAGACAGAGCAAATCAGCCCCAGCATTTT
CASSQDGDRANQPQHF
>.|.|TRBV29-1|TRBJ1-2
TGCAGCGTGCGAATGGGGGAGGGAACTGGCTACACCTTC
CSVRMGEGTGYTF
>.|.|TRBV6-1|TRBJ1-5
TGTGCCAGCAGTGAATCTGCCAGGGGACACCTTCAGCCCCAGCATTTT
CASSESARGHLQPQHF
>.|.|TRBV7-9|TRBJ1-2
TGTGCCAGCAGCTTATCAACAGGGCACTACACCTTC
CASSLSTGHYTF
>TRBD1|.|TRBV11-2|TRBJ1-6
TGTGCCAGCAGCTGGACAGGGTATAATTCACCCCTCCACTTT
CASSWTGYNSPLHF